This record looks at one T cell receptor beta chain sequence and its context. What it binds is not known. Researchers prepared the TCRbeta library using unique molecular identifiers, the study reports. From the PCR reads, TCRdb called clonotypes with MiXCR, one entry per CDR3 protein. The table records approximately 1,000,000 distinct CDR3 sequences, about 26% of them present only once. This specimen comes from a study of T-cell reconstitution after alpha-beta-depleted transplantation in children. Study-level findings and limits: Alpha-beta T cells present about two months after transplant were reported to originate from several hundred expanded graft clones. Surviving recipient T cells and thymic progenitors underlay high day-60 TCRbeta diversity in some patients. Counts and diversity of T cells one year after transplant came mostly from newly produced T cells.

J lost 4 bases, V lost 8 bases, and 8 bases had no gene match. The length of the CDR3 is 14 residues. CDR1 and CDR2 (germline): MNHNS, SASEGT. The V and J genes are TRBV6-1 and TRBJ2-3, with 8 bases identical to TRBD1. The clonotype was recovered from a boy younger than two who had a stem cell transplant for SCID, so the T cells may come from the graft donor. The source material was PBMCs, mostly from graft donor cells, sampled 360 days after TCRalphabeta/CD19-depleted stem cell transplant. The CDR3 bases are TGTGCCAGCCGAGACAGGGGTTTACCAGATACGCAGTATTTT. Protein sequence: CASRDRGLPDTQYF.